The 10 T cell receptor beta chains given below trace back to one sample, sequenced in a study of blood T cell repertoires in COVID-19. Method: immunoSEQ multiplex PCR; TCRdb's copy keeps in-frame clones and lacks some. The sample holds roughly 150,000 clones, roughly 85% seen once. The sequencing input was PBMCs or T cells enriched from blood (not recorded which). Receptors originate from a man aged 50-60 years who had recovered from COVID-19.

The J gene is TRBJ2-3, the V gene TRBV11-2; D remains unclear. Trimming took 3 bases from V and 5 from J, leaving 6 bases between them. The CDR3 is 12 amino acids. Germline V lookup: CDR1 SGHAT, CDR2 FQNNGV. This CDR3 reads CASSFSRDTQYF. The CDR3 nucleotides read TGTGCCAGCAGCTTTTCCAGAGATACGCAGTATTTT.

This chain links TRBV7-9 with TRBJ1-4; 7 nucleotides match TRBD1. Germline CDR1 and CDR2: SEHNR and FQNEAQ (reference sequence). V shed 6 bases and J 4 bases; nucleotides not matched to a gene: 8. The CDR3 loop spans 15 amino acids. CDR3 residues: CASRAPGQINEKLFF. The DNA for the CDR3 is TGTGCCAGCAGGGCTCCGGGACAGATTAATGAAAAACTGTTTTTT.

The chain recombines TRBV18 with TRBJ1-1; D might be TRBD1 (6 bases). The CDR3 extends over 14 amino acids. V was shortened by 4 bases and J by 1 base, with 10 bases between the two germline ends. The germline V gene has CDR1 KGHSH and CDR2 LQKENI. The CDR3 region is CASSRGHPNTEAFF. DNA for the CDR3: TGTGCCAGCTCACGGGGACACCCGAACACTGAAGCTTTCTTT.

This rearrangement joins TRBV7-9 to TRBJ2-1, with a tentative D call TRBD1 (6 bases). CDR1 and CDR2 (germline): SEHNR, FQNEAQ (reference sequence). The CDR3 covers 14 residues. The V and J ends lost 7 bases and 13 bases respectively, with 23 bases between them. The CDR3 spells CASTDRYRVPPQFF. The CDR3 bases are TGTGCCAGCACCGACCGGTACAGGGTCCCCCCCCAGTTCTTC.

This chain links TRBV28 with TRBJ1-3, with unresolved D. Between the trimmed V and J ends, which lost 2 bases and 0 bases, there was a span of 11 bases. In germline, CDR1 is MDHEN, CDR2 SYDVKM. CDR3 length equals 16 residues. This CDR3 is CASSLMRLNSGNTIYF. The DNA of the CDR3 is TGTGCCAGCAGTTTAATGCGTCTAAACTCTGGAAACACCATATATTTT.

V usage is TRBV5-4 and J usage is TRBJ2-1, with a possible D match to TRBD2 (5 bases). Between the trimmed V and J ends, which lost 1 base and 0 bases, there was a span of 8 bases. The CDR3 covers 15 residues. CDR1 SGHNT and CDR2 YYREEE come from the germline V gene (reference sequence). CDR3 protein: CASSLTSSSYNEQFF. The CDR3 DNA sequence: TGTGCCAGCAGCTTGACTAGTAGCTCCTACAATGAGCAGTTCTTC.

The CDR3: CASRGRGRETQYF. In DNA, the CDR3 is TGTGCCAGTAGGGGGCGGGGACGAGAGACCCAGTACTTC. This sequence joins TRBV19 and TRBJ2-5, with D possibly being TRBD2 (6 bases). The CDR3 has 13 residues. Germline loops: CDR1 LNHDA, CDR2 SQIVND (reference sequence). Deletions cut 6 bases from V and 4 bases from J, with 12 bases between.

The gene calls are TRBV7-2 and TRBJ1-2; 8 nucleotides line up with TRBD1. This CDR3 is built from 16 residues. The V and J ends lost 5 bases and 6 bases, in that order; junction bases with no gene match: 14. In germline, CDR1 is SGHTA, CDR2 FQGNSA. CDR3: CASSPQSRGRGDGYTF. The DNA for the CDR3 is TGTGCCAGCAGCCCTCAATCCAGGGGGCGCGGCGATGGCTACACCTTC.

V usage is TRBV6-5 and J usage is TRBJ1-2; D remains ambiguous. Trimming stripped 10 bases from V and 4 bases from J, with 19 bases between. Germline-derived CDR1 and CDR2 are MNHEY and SVGAGI. The CDR3 consists of 14 residues. In DNA, the CDR3 is TGTGCCACCCTCACGAGAGGGTGGGGCTATGGCTACACCTTC. Translated, it gives CATLTRGWGYGYTF.

The chain employs TRBV9 and TRBJ2-3; TRBD2 matches 7 bases. Germline V gene data show CDR1 as SGDLS and CDR2 as YYNGEE. With V trimmed by 3 bases and J by 4 bases, 11 bases remained unmatched. CDR3 length: 16 amino acids. The CDR3 nucleotides read TGTGCCAGCAGCGCCCTCTCGGGTGGGGGGGCAGATACGCAGTATTTT. It specifies CASSALSGGGADTQYF.